A selection of T cell receptor beta chains follows, all from one sample in a study of CD8 T cells in ankylosing spondylitis. TCRdb reanalysed the 5' RACE reads using MiXCR and keeps one entry per CDR3 protein. Here the sample spans approximately 140,000 distinct CDR3 sequences, approximately 48% being singletons. The source material was synovial fluid, either unsorted or a sorted T cell fraction (not recorded which). These receptors were taken from a male donor with ankylosing spondylitis. The CDR3 runs from the conserved cysteine through the conserved F or W. A D gene is named only where the DNA matches it firmly. Expanded clones are given a class, and other clones once, few, many or no size at all.

V gene	D gene	clone size	J gene	CDR3 protein	CDR3 DNA
TRBV12-3/TRBV12-4	-	few	TRBJ1-1	CASSLGTTEAFF	TGTGCCAGCAGTTTAGGGACCACTGAAGCTTTCTTT
TRBV18	-	-	TRBJ2-1	CASSQTAYNEQFF	TGTGCCAGCTCGCAGACGGCTTACAATGAGCAGTTCTTC
TRBV7-9	-	-	TRBJ2-7	CASSLPADSYEQYF	TGTGCCAGCAGCTTACCGGCGGACTCCTACGAGCAGTACTTC
TRBV7-8	-	-	TRBJ2-7	CASSPGSYEQYF	TGTGCCAGCAGCCCGGGCTCCTACGAGCAGTACTTC
TRBV12-3/TRBV12-4	-	few	TRBJ2-1	CASSYLAGSYNEQFF	TGTGCCAGCAGTTACCTAGCTGGGTCCTACAATGAGCAGTTCTTC
TRBV12-3/TRBV12-4	-	-	TRBJ1-2	CASTIPGRENTF	TGTGCCAGCACTATTCCGGGTCGGGAGAACACCTTC
TRBV12-3/TRBV12-4	TRBD1	-	TRBJ2-3	CASSPSTGFGADTQYF	TGTGCCAGCAGTCCATCGACAGGGTTTGGAGCAGATACGCAGTATTTT
TRBV2	-	-	TRBJ1-5	CASSPTGPNQPQHF	TGTGCCAGCAGCCCCACAGGGCCCAATCAGCCCCAGCATTTT
TRBV7-9	-	-	TRBJ2-7	CASSPGLGAYEQYF	TGTGCCAGCAGTCCAGGTCTGGGGGCGTACGAGCAGTACTTC
TRBV6-5	TRBD2	-	TRBJ2-3	CASSYHNFRLAGDTDTQYF	TGTGCCAGCAGTTACCATAACTTTCGACTAGCGGGGGACACAGATACGCAGTATTTT
TRBV18	-	few	TRBJ2-4	CASSPLGSAENIQYF	TGTGCCAGCTCACCACTCGGTAGCGCAGAAAACATTCAGTACTTC
TRBV2	TRBD2	-	TRBJ2-7	CASSGSAGGPHEQYF	TGTGCCAGCAGTGGTTCAGCGGGAGGGCCACACGAGCAGTACTTC
TRBV12-3/TRBV12-4	-	-	TRBJ2-1	CASRKRRWRWPPFF	TGTGCCAGCAGGAAACGTCGCTGGAGGTGGCCCCCGTTCTTC
TRBV28	-	few	TRBJ1-4	CASTGRQINEKLFF	TGTGCCAGCACCGGAAGACAGATTAATGAAAAACTGTTTTTT
TRBV4-3	-	many	TRBJ2-2	CASSQEEGGSGELFF	TGCGCCAGCAGCCAAGAAGAGGGGGGGTCCGGGGAGCTGTTTTTT
TRBV4-1	-	-	TRBJ2-5	CASSQVILRTKETQYF	TGCGCCAGCAGCCAAGTAATTCTCCGGACAAAAGAGACCCAGTACTTC
TRBV28	TRBD2	-	TRBJ2-3	CASSLSGISSTDTQYF	TGTGCCAGCAGTCTTAGCGGGATCTCTAGCACAGATACGCAGTATTTT
TRBV2	-	once	TRBJ1-6	CASSEWRTSPLHF	TGTGCCAGCAGTGAATGGCGGACTTCACCCCTCCACTTT
TRBV27	TRBD2	-	TRBJ2-1	CASSLGLAGGSYNEQFF	TGTGCCAGCAGTTTAGGACTAGCGGGAGGGTCCTACAATGAGCAGTTCTTC
TRBV4-1	-	-	TRBJ1-3	CASSHRGTPFSGNTIYF	TGCGCCAGTAGCCATCGCGGGACTCCTTTCTCTGGAAACACCATATATTTT
TRBV27	-	-	TRBJ1-5	CASSFSGHSNQPQHF	TGTGCCAGCAGTTTTTCAGGGCATAGCAATCAGCCCCAGCATTTT
TRBV6-1	-	-	TRBJ1-5	CASSDRRTPQHF	TGTGCCAGCAGTGACCGTCGGACCCCCCAGCATTTT
TRBV3-1	TRBD2	few	TRBJ2-7	CASSPPGLVYEQYF	TGTGCCAGCAGCCCCCCGGGACTAGTCTACGAGCAGTACTTC
TRBV18	TRBD2	-	TRBJ2-5	CASREKAGARETQYF	TGTGCCAGCCGAGAGAAAGCGGGAGCACGAGAGACCCAGTACTTC
TRBV25-1	TRBD1	-	TRBJ2-1	CASSRMGDREWYNEQFF	TGTGCCAGCAGTCGTATGGGGGACAGGGAGTGGTACAATGAGCAGTTCTTC
TRBV4-2	-	few	TRBJ2-2	CASSLRPRGTGELFF	TGTGCCAGCAGCCTAAGGCCCCGGGGCACCGGGGAGCTGTTTTTT
TRBV27	TRBD2	-	TRBJ2-5	CASSLTKTSKETQYF	TGTGCCAGCAGTTTAACAAAGACTAGCAAGGAGACCCAGTACTTC
TRBV6-1	-	-	TRBJ1-2	CASSEEDGGSYGYTF	TGTGCCAGCAGTGAAGAGGACGGGGGCTCCTATGGCTACACCTTC
TRBV27	TRBD1	-	TRBJ1-6	CASRTGGASYNSPLHF	TGTGCCAGCAGGACAGGGGGCGCCTCCTATAATTCACCCCTCCACTTT
TRBV9	TRBD1	-	TRBJ1-1	CASSVAYYPGTGSTEAFF	TGTGCCAGCAGCGTAGCGTATTACCCTGGGACAGGGAGCACTGAAGCTTTCTTT
TRBV15	-	few	TRBJ2-3	CATSKSGVLDTQYF	TGTGCCACCAGCAAGTCGGGGGTTTTGGATACGCAGTATTTT
TRBV20-1	-	-	TRBJ2-1	CSARERRYNEQFF	TGCAGTGCTAGAGAGCGGAGGTACAATGAGCAGTTCTTC
TRBV11-2	TRBD2	-	TRBJ2-1	CASSFGTSLEQFF	TGTGCCAGCAGCTTTGGGACTAGCCTTGAGCAGTTCTTC
TRBV11-2	-	-	TRBJ1-1	CASSLDGGREAFF	TGTGCCAGCAGCTTAGATGGGGGCAGAGAAGCTTTCTTT
TRBV12-3/TRBV12-4	-	-	TRBJ1-5	CASSLLGTASNQPQHF	TGTGCCAGCAGTCTTTTGGGGACGGCTAGCAATCAGCCCCAGCATTTT
TRBV16	-	few	TRBJ1-1	CASSQLVSLGVEAFF	TGTGCCAGCAGCCAATTGGTCAGCTTAGGGGTGGAAGCTTTCTTT
TRBV7-9	TRBD1	many	TRBJ2-7	CASSLAGTGGLEQYF	TGTGCCAGCAGCTTAGCTGGGACAGGGGGCCTCGAGCAGTACTTC
TRBV12-3/TRBV12-4	TRBD1	-	TRBJ1-5	CASSRQGLNQPQHF	TGTGCCAGCAGTAGACAGGGGCTCAATCAGCCCCAGCATTTT
TRBV11-2	-	few	TRBJ2-7	CASSSRDSYEQYF	TGTGCCAGCAGCTCCAGGGACTCCTACGAGCAGTACTTC